These 12 T cell receptor beta chains originate from one sample sequenced in a study of cytomegalovirus exposure and HLA in healthy donors. Primers included in the PCR were 60 Vbeta and 13 Jbeta primers. This table comes from immunoSEQ multiplex PCR, and its TCRdb copy is limited to in-frame clones, with some not included. The data show around 150,000 clones, with roughly 85% seen just once and 6.5% to 7% held by the top ten. The material sequenced was PBMCs. The receptor source for this set is a man between 40 and 49 years old in good health and CMV-seropositive.

As for this clone: This sample also contains other DNA sequences that code for the same CDR3. This rearrangement joins TRBV28 to TRBJ2-7; D is perhaps TRBD1 (6 bases). CDR1 and CDR2 (germline): MDHEN, SYDVKM. Trimming removed 6 bases from V and 4 bases from J, with 16 bases in between. This CDR3 contains 14 residues. CDR3 sequence: CASSLGAGVYEQYF. The DNA of the CDR3 is TGTGCCAGCAGCCTCGGGGCAGGGGTATACGAGCAGTACTTC.

The V gene is TRBV5-1, the J gene TRBJ2-7, with D possibly matching TRBD1 (5 bases). Germline values: CDR1 SGHRS, CDR2 YFSETQ. Trimming stripped 0 bases from V and 2 bases from J, with 9 bases between. The CDR3 sequence is 14 residues long. The DNA of the CDR3 is TGCGCCAGCAGCTTGGGGACACGGACCTACGAGCAGTACTTC. Encoded protein: CASSLGTRTYEQYF.

The J gene is TRBJ2-7, the V gene TRBV2; 8 positions match TRBD1. CDR1 is SNHLY, CDR2 FYNNEI, per germline. The trim removed 4 bases at V and 4 bases at J, leaving 9 bases unmatched. This CDR3 region has 15 residues. The CDR3 DNA reads as TGTGCCAGCAGTGTCCAAGGACAGGGCCGATACGAGCAGTACTTC. Translating gives CASSVQGQGRYEQYF.

The chain has TRBV7-6 and TRBJ1-4; 10 nucleotides match TRBD1. Per the germline V gene, CDR1 is SGHVS and CDR2 is FNYEAQ. The CDR3 is made up of 16 amino acids. CDR3 DNA: TGTGCTGCGACAGGGGGCACGCGAGGAACTAATGAAAAACTGTTTTTT. Protein: CAATGGTRGTNEKLFF.

This clone was seen once. The gene calls are TRBV9 and TRBJ2-5; tentative D call: TRBD2 (6 bases). Germline CDR1 and CDR2: SGDLS and YYNGEE. CDR3 length: 16 residues. V was pared by 2 bases and J by 0 bases, with 14 bases between. The CDR3 here is CASSVGGLGDQETQYF. The CDR3, as DNA: TGTGCCAGCAGCGTGGGGGGTCTAGGGGACCAAGAGACCCAGTACTTC.

The CDR3 coding sequence is TGTGCCATCAGTGTCGGGACTGGAGCTAGCACAGATACGCAGTATTTT. This gives the protein CAISVGTGASTDTQYF. The chain combines TRBV10-3 with TRBJ2-3; TRBD2 is a possible D gene (6 bases). The CDR3 is made up of 16 amino acids. Germline V gene sequence: CDR1 ENHRY, CDR2 SYGVKD. With 4 bases removed from V and 0 bases from J, the gap between germline ends came to 14 bases.

This chain uses TRBV7-2 with TRBJ2-5; TRBD1 agrees at 9 bases. The closer fit of TRBJ2-7 to the DNA end suggests the J call may be wrong. The CDR3 has 14 residues. The germline V gene has CDR1 SGHTA and CDR2 FQGNSA. The CDR3 region is CASSFRDRDYEQYF. CDR3 nucleotides: TGTGCCAGCAGCTTCCGGGACAGGGACTACGAGCAGTACTTC.

This clone has only one observation. J is TRBJ2-2 and V is TRBV27, with D possibly matching TRBD2 (5 bases). CDR1 and CDR2 from the germline V gene are MNHEY and SMNVEV (reference sequence). The length of the CDR3 is 17 residues. Trimming shortened V by 7 bases and J by 4 bases, and 22 bases separated the two germline ends. CDR3 coding DNA: TGTGCCAGCAAAGATTGGCATAAGGCAGGAGGCACCGGGGAGCTGTTTTTT. Amino acids: CASKDWHKAGGTGELFF.

The chain links TRBV30 to TRBJ2-1; unclear D gene. The CDR3 sequence is 14 residues long. Trimming took off 2 bases at V and 0 bases at J, with 8 bases between the two ends. Per germline, CDR1 GTSNPN and CDR2 SVGIG (reference sequence). In DNA, the CDR3 is TGTGCCTGGAGTCTTGCGTTCTCCTACAATGAGCAGTTCTTC. This encodes CAWSLAFSYNEQFF.

The chain couples TRBV9 to TRBJ2-5; D not resolved. Looked up from germline, CDR1 is SGDLS and CDR2 is YYNGEE. The CDR3 extends over 14 amino acids. Trimming pared 1 base from V and 4 bases from J, leaving 11 bases between. The CDR3 loop reads CASSVTMGGETQYF. In DNA, the CDR3 is TGTGCCAGCAGCGTAACTATGGGTGGAGAGACCCAGTACTTC.

This clone appeared a few times. This rearrangement joins TRBV7-9 to TRBJ2-7, with TRBD2 matching over 14 bases. The CDR3 is 17 residues long. From germline, CDR1 is SEHNR and CDR2 FQNEAQ (reference sequence). V gave up 4 bases and J gave up 2 bases; unmatched junction bases: 7. The CDR3 reads CASSSGLAGGQTYEQYF. For the CDR3, the DNA is TGTGCCAGCAGCTCAGGACTAGCGGGAGGACAGACCTACGAGCAGTACTTC.

The chain combines TRBV28 with TRBJ1-5, with 7 bases lining up with TRBD1. This CDR3 is 17 amino acids long. The germline V gene encodes CDR1 MDHEN and CDR2 SYDVKM. The ends lost 5 bases at V and 1 base at J; junction bases unmatched: 11. CDR3 amino acids: CASSTITGAGSNQPQHF. CDR3 sequence (DNA): TGTGCCAGCAGTACTATAACAGGGGCGGGCAGCAATCAGCCCCAGCATTTT.